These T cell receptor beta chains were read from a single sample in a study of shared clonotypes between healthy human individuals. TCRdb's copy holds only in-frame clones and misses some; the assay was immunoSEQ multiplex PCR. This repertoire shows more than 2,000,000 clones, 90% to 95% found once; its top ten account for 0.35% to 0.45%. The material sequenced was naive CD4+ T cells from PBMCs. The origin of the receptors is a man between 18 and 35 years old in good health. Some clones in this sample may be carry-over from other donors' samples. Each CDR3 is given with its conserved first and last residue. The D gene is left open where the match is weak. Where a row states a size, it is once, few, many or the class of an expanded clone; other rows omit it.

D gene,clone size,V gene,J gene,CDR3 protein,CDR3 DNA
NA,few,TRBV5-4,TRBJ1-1,CASSLKGGTEAFF,TGTGCCAGCAGCTTGAAGGGAGGCACTGAAGCTTTCTTT
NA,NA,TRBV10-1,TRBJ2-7,CASSGGLPSEQYF,TGCGCCAGCAGTGGCGGTCTCCCCTCCGAGCAGTACTTC
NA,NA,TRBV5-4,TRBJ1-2,CASSLEGHVYGYTF,TGTGCCAGCAGCTTGGAGGGACACGTTTATGGCTACACCTTC
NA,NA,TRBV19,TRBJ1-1,CASTIGERGQMNTEAFF,TGTGCCAGTACCATAGGGGAGCGTGGACAGATGAACACTGAAGCTTTCTTT
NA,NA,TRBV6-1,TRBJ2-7,CASSERLLPSRRETYEQYF,TGTGCCAGCAGTGAGCGGCTACTCCCTTCTAGGAGGGAAACCTACGAGCAGTACTTC
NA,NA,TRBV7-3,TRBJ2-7,CASSFGNSYEQYF,TGTGCCAGCAGCTTTGGAAACTCCTACGAGCAGTACTTC
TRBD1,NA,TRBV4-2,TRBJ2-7,CASSQVALDRDHEQYF,TGTGCCAGCAGCCAAGTTGCTCTGGACAGGGACCACGAGCAGTACTTC
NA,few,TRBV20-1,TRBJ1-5,CGVEGKQPQHF,TGCGGAGTCGAGGGGAAGCAGCCCCAGCATTTT
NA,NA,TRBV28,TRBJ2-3,CASTPGGGMRTDTQYF,TGTGCCAGCACCCCCGGAGGGGGGATGAGAACAGATACGCAGTATTTT
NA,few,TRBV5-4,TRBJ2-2,CASSRNTGELFF,TGTGCCAGCAGCCGGAACACCGGGGAGCTGTTTTTT